The rows below give T cell receptor beta chains drawn from one sample of a study of OX40 agonist ivuxolimab in advanced cancers. The table came from immunoSEQ multiplex PCR; TCRdb's copy has only in-frame clones and leaves some out. Here the sample spans approximately 70,000 clones, roughly 80% being singletons. The material was CD4+ or CD8+ T cells sorted from blood, obtained in a trial of the OX40 agonist ivuxolimab. The receptors come from an adult with an advanced solid tumor such as melanoma, head and neck, liver or kidney cancer. Both conserved end residues are part of each CDR3. D genes are given only for firm matches. Clone size is given for some rows only: seen once, a few or many times, or a class if the clone is expanded.

.,TRBJ2-1,TRBV7-8,TRBD2,15,CASSSSGGATEEQFF,TGTGCCAGCAGCTCCAGCGGGGGGGCAACTGAGGAGCAGTTCTTC
few,TRBJ2-4,TRBV11-2,.,16,CASSSSTALAKNIQYF,TGTGCCAGCAGCTCCTCGACAGCTTTAGCCAAAAACATTCAGTACTTC
.,TRBJ1-2,TRBV7-9,.,15,CASSLSPRSNYGYTF,TGTGCCAGCAGCTTAAGCCCCAGGAGTAACTATGGCTACACCTTC
.,TRBJ2-2,TRBV7-2,TRBD1,14,CASSGSHRGGELFF,TGTGCCAGCAGCGGAAGCCACAGGGGCGGGGAGCTGTTTTTT
.,TRBJ2-1,TRBV28,.,14,CASAGWTKYNEQFF,TGTGCCAGCGCAGGGTGGACTAAGTACAATGAGCAGTTCTTC
once,TRBJ1-5,TRBV5-1,.,15,CASSLEGLINQPQHF,TGCGCCAGCAGCTTGGAAGGCCTTATTAATCAGCCCCAGCATTTT
few,TRBJ1-1,TRBV5-1,.,12,CASSLPGPEAFF,TGCGCCAGCAGCTTGCCAGGGCCTGAAGCTTTCTTT
.,TRBJ2-7,TRBV6-1,TRBD1,15,CASTPPKDRGVGQYF,TGTGCCAGCACTCCCCCTAAGGACAGGGGGGTAGGGCAGTACTTC
once,TRBJ2-7,TRBV10-3,.,14,CAISDDSRAMEQYF,TGTGCCATCAGTGATGACAGCCGTGCCATGGAGCAGTACTTC
.,TRBJ2-5,TRBV5-1,.,14,CASRRGEGQETQYF,TGCGCCAGCAGGCGGGGTGAGGGGCAAGAGACCCAGTACTTC
once,TRBJ2-2,TRBV18,.,16,CASSPHGPGGTGELFF,TGTGCCAGCTCACCTCATGGGCCAGGTGGCACCGGGGAGCTGTTTTTT
.,TRBJ2-1,TRBV19,TRBD2,12,CASRRGGNEQFF,TGTGCCAGTCGCCGGGGGGGCAATGAGCAGTTCTTC
.,TRBJ2-7,TRBV5-1,.,13,CASSLEGLKEQYF,TGCGCCAGCAGCTTGGAGGGACTTAAAGAGCAGTACTTC
.,TRBJ1-1,TRBV5-1,.,17,CASSLVGRAIQNTEAFF,TGCGCCAGCAGCTTGGTTGGCAGGGCAATTCAGAACACTGAAGCTTTCTTT
.,TRBJ2-3,TRBV9,.,14,CASTLDRPTDTQYF,TGTGCCAGCACCCTAGACAGACCTACAGATACGCAGTATTTT
.,TRBJ1-5,TRBV27,.,17,CASSLKARGSSNQPQHF,TGTGCCAGCAGTTTGAAGGCCCGCGGGTCCAGCAATCAGCCCCAGCATTTT
.,TRBJ2-1,TRBV19,.,17,CASSPIMGGGSYNEQFF,TGTGCCAGTAGTCCCATTATGGGAGGGGGCTCCTACAATGAGCAGTTCTTC
.,TRBJ1-1,TRBV27,.,16,CASSLIAGQLNTEAFF,TGTGCCAGCAGTTTAATTGCCGGACAGCTGAACACTGAAGCTTTCTTT
.,TRBJ1-3,TRBV7-9,.,15,CASSPLSGGENTIYF,TGTGCCAGCAGCCCCCTCTCCGGGGGCGAAAACACCATATATTTT
few,TRBJ1-6,TRBV9,.,16,CASSVGVGRIDSPLHF,TGTGCCAGCAGCGTAGGGGTGGGGCGGATAGATTCACCCCTCCACTTT
.,TRBJ2-3,TRBV10-3,.,13,CAISLPSTDTQYF,TGTGCCATCAGCCTCCCCAGCACAGATACGCAGTATTTT
.,TRBJ1-1,TRBV30,.,14,CAWGAGPSATEAFF,TGTGCCTGGGGCGCGGGACCTTCCGCCACTGAAGCTTTCTTT
.,TRBJ1-5,TRBV6-1,.,17,CASSELGGAYSNQPQHF,TGTGCCAGCAGTGAGTTAGGGGGAGCATATAGCAATCAGCCCCAGCATTTT
.,TRBJ2-7,TRBV6-6,.,14,CASSYEGTAYEQYF,TGTGCCAGCAGTTACGAGGGGACCGCCTACGAGCAGTACTTC
.,TRBJ2-3,TRBV6-1,.,14,CASLDRRSTDTQYF,TGTGCCAGCCTAGACAGGAGGAGCACAGATACGCAGTATTTT
.,TRBJ1-2,TRBV7-8,TRBD1,14,CASREGGPNYGYTF,TGTGCCAGCAGAGAAGGGGGCCCAAACTATGGCTACACCTTC
.,TRBJ2-6,TRBV21-1,.,16,CATEGGGPLGANVLTF,TGTGCCACTGAAGGGGGCGGACCTCTGGGGGCCAACGTCCTGACTTTC
.,TRBJ1-3,TRBV5-1,.,14,CASSLGQSGNTIYF,TGCGCCAGCAGCTTGGGGCAATCTGGAAACACCATATATTTT
.,TRBJ2-2,TRBV30,.,13,CAWSVREGGELFF,TGTGCCTGGAGTGTACGAGAAGGCGGGGAGCTGTTTTTT
.,TRBJ2-1,TRBV19,TRBD1,16,CASSIGRDRPYNEQFF,TGTGCCAGTAGTATAGGACGGGACAGGCCTTACAATGAGCAGTTCTTC
.,TRBJ2-2,TRBV11-2,.,15,CASSLAPGYTGELFF,TGTGCCAGCAGCTTAGCGCCGGGGTACACCGGGGAGCTGTTTTTT
.,TRBJ2-7,TRBV27,TRBD1,18,CASSLRPQTGTGLYEQYF,TGTGCCAGCAGTCTGCGACCTCAAACCGGGACAGGCCTTTACGAGCAGTACTTC
.,TRBJ1-2,TRBV7-9,.,14,CASSLGAQSYGYTF,TGTGCCAGCAGCTTAGGAGCTCAGAGCTATGGCTACACCTTC
few,TRBJ2-1,TRBV30,TRBD1,15,CAWRRTGTQGNEQFF,TGTGCCTGGAGGAGGACAGGGACTCAGGGCAATGAGCAGTTCTTC
few,TRBJ2-3,TRBV5-1,TRBD2,14,CASSLGDYSETQYF,TGCGCCAGCAGCTTGGGGGACTACAGCGAGACGCAGTATTTT